This T cell receptor beta chain was retrieved from a study of shared clonotypes between healthy human individuals. Clones were sequenced by immunoSEQ multiplex PCR, and TCRdb holds only the in-frame ones, with some missing. This sample has around 700,000 clones, with 60% to 80% found just once. This clone appeared once. Its target is unknown. Study results and limitations: The researchers took only blood, and tissue repertoires probably look different. Memory subsets generally showed smaller estimated richness than naive subsets did.

This CDR3 is 14 amino acids long. CDR1 is SQVTM, CDR2 ANQGSEA, per germline. The V end lost 4 bases, the J end lost 4 bases, and 16 bases lay between the germline ends. The sample was memory CD4+ T cells sorted from blood. The subset: CD45RA-negative fraction. This clonotype was obtained from a woman aged 25 to 39 in good health. The chain employs TRBV29-1 and TRBJ1-1; D call uncertain. CDR3 sequence reads: CSVVLGRAGTEAFF. The CDR3, as DNA: TGCAGCGTTGTACTCGGACGGGCGGGCACTGAAGCTTTCTTT. The full variable domain, with the rest looked up from reference TRBV29-1 and TRBJ1-1, is SAVISQKPSRDICQRGTSLTIQCQVDSQVTMMFWYRQQPGQSLTLIATANQGSEATYESGFVIDKFPISRPNLTFSTLTVSNMSPEDSSIYLCSVVLGRAGTEAFFGQGTRLTVV.